These 17 T cell receptor beta chains share one sample of origin, sequenced in a study of OX40 agonist ivuxolimab in advanced cancers. Assay used: immunoSEQ multiplex PCR; TCRdb lists only in-frame clones, some missing. The profile shows about 23,000 clones, over 70% of them singletons. The material was CD4+ or CD8+ T cells sorted from blood, obtained in a trial of the OX40 agonist ivuxolimab. The origin of the receptors is an adult with an advanced solid tumor such as melanoma, head and neck, liver or kidney cancer.

This chain connects TRBV7-9 to TRBJ2-5; 9 positions agree with TRBD1. The germline CDR1 and CDR2 sequences are SEHNR and FQNEAQ (reference sequence). Trimming at V came to 7 bases and at J to 4 bases, leaving 16 bases not matched to a gene. There are 17 residues in the CDR3. This CDR3 is CASMRGQGSLGGETQYF. The CDR3 bases are TGTGCCAGCATGAGGGGACAGGGCTCGTTGGGTGGAGAGACCCAGTACTTC.

The chain links TRBV10-3 to TRBJ1-4; D gene unclear. The CDR3 loop spans 13 amino acids. Deletions cut 11 bases from V and 4 bases from J, with 14 bases between. CDR1 ENHRY and CDR2 SYGVKD come from the germline V gene. This CDR3 reads CASRRGLNEKLFF. As DNA, the CDR3 is TGTGCCTCCCGGCGTGGCCTTAATGAAAAACTGTTTTTT.

This clone showed up just a few times. This chain uses TRBV12-2 with TRBJ2-5; the D call of TRBD2 is as the table states it, not checked on the DNA. TRBV12-2 is deemed a pseudogene. There are 19 residues in the CDR3. The CDR3 loop reads CASRLTSGGAYGSQETQYF. Here the CDR3 DNA reads TGTGCAAGTCGCTTAACTAGCGGGGGGGCCTATGGTTCCCAAGAGACCCAGTACTTC.

The CDR3 bases are TGTGCCAGCATTCTCGAGGGGGTCTCGAAAGAAAAACTGTTTTTT. Residues: CASILEGVSKEKLFF. J is TRBJ1-4 and V is TRBV2; perhaps TRBD1 as D (6 bases). Germline CDR1 is SNHLY and CDR2 is FYNNEI. V gave up 7 bases and J gave up 8 bases, with 20 bases separating them. The CDR3 has 15 amino acids. Together with reference TRBV2 and TRBJ1-4, the CDR3 gives the full variable domain: EPEVTQTPSHQVTQMGQEVILRCVPISNHLYFYWYRQILGQKVEFLVSFYNNEISEKSEIFDDQFSVERPDGSNFTLKIRSTKLEDSAMYFCASILEGVSKEKLFFGSGTQLSVL.

The J gene is TRBJ1-1, the V gene TRBV18, with D possibly TRBD1 on 6 matching bases. V was cut by 6 bases and J by 2 bases, with 10 bases left in between. This CDR3 has 13 amino acids. Germline V gene data show CDR1 as KGHSH and CDR2 as LQKENI. In DNA form, the CDR3 reads TGTGCCAGCTCCCCAGGGGTTAACACTGAAGCTTTCTTT. The encoded protein is CASSPGVNTEAFF.

CDR3 in amino acids: CSVRQSYEQYF. The CDR3 DNA is TGCAGCGTTCGGCAGAGCTACGAGCAGTACTTC. The chain uses TRBV29-1 and TRBJ2-7; D not resolved. V lost 5 bases and J 3 bases, leaving 8 bases between the germline ends. Germline CDR1 SQVTM, CDR2 ANQGSEA. CDR3 length: 11 residues.

The V and J genes are TRBV7-2 and TRBJ1-5; D is unresolved. V was pared by 0 bases and J by 3 bases, with 0 bases between. The CDR3 consists of 12 residues. Germline loops: CDR1 SGHTA, CDR2 FQGNSA. The CDR3 region is CASSLANQPQHF. In DNA, the CDR3 is TGTGCCAGCAGCTTAGCCAATCAGCCCCAGCATTTT.

V gene TRBV27 combines with J gene TRBJ2-7; perhaps TRBD2 as D (6 bases). From germline, CDR1 is MNHEY and CDR2 SMNVEV (reference sequence). The CDR3 extends over 14 amino acids. V gave up 3 bases and J gave up 0 bases, with 9 bases separating them. In nucleotides, the CDR3 is TGTGCCAGCAGTTTTAGCGGAAGCTCCTACGAGCAGTACTTC. It yields the protein CASSFSGSSYEQYF.

V usage is TRBV28 and J usage is TRBJ2-2; 7 positions match TRBD2. Germline V lookup: CDR1 MDHEN, CDR2 SYDVKM. Trimming took 6 bases from V and 1 from J; bases not matched to a gene: 2. The CDR3 runs to 14 residues. This CDR3 reads CASRGGGNTGELFF. The CDR3 DNA reads as TGTGCCAGCAGAGGCGGGGGGAACACCGGGGAGCTGTTTTTT. Drawing the rest from reference TRBV28 and TRBJ2-2, the complete variable domain is DVKVTQSSRYLVKRTGEKVFLECVQDMDHENMFWYRQDPGLGLRLIYFSYDVKMKEKGDIPEGYSVSREKKERFSLILESASTNQTSMYLCASRGGGNTGELFFGEGSRLTVL.

This clone was seen a handful of times. This chain connects TRBV9 to TRBJ1-1; D unclear. V lost 3 bases, J lost 0 bases, and 6 bases lay in between. CDR3 length: 13 amino acids. Germline V gene data show CDR1 as SGDLS and CDR2 as YYNGEE. The CDR3 spells CASSAQMNTEAFF. The CDR3 DNA reads as TGTGCCAGCAGCGCCCAGATGAACACTGAAGCTTTCTTT.

This chain uses TRBV5-1 with TRBJ2-1; D perhaps matches TRBD2 (5 bases). The V and J ends lost 6 bases and 0 bases respectively, with 13 bases between them. The CDR3 length is 15 residues. The germline gives CDR1 SGHRS, CDR2 YFSETQ. For the CDR3, the DNA is TGCGCCAGCATCCCAAGCGGTAGCTCCTACAATGAGCAGTTCTTC. Translation: CASIPSGSSYNEQFF.

The chain employs TRBV4-3 and TRBJ2-3; 8 nucleotides match TRBD2. CDR1 LGHNA and CDR2 YSLEER come from the germline V gene. Trimming at V came to 0 bases and at J to 2 bases, leaving 10 bases not matched to a gene. The CDR3 covers 18 residues. The CDR3 spells CASSQEVWRGDPTDTQYF. The CDR3, as DNA: TGCGCCAGCAGCCAAGAAGTATGGCGGGGGGACCCCACAGATACGCAGTATTTT.

By sample share, this clone is medium-sized (0.01 to 0.1%). V usage is TRBV7-9 and J usage is TRBJ1-1; the D gene is possibly TRBD1 (6 bases). CDR1 and CDR2 from the germline V gene are SEHNR and FQNEAQ (reference sequence). The CDR3 spans 14 residues. The V end was cut by 7 bases, the J end by 6 bases, with 18 bases between. The CDR3 here is CASTSLGGQSEAFF. The CDR3 bases are TGTGCCAGCACCTCCTTGGGTGGACAGTCTGAAGCTTTCTTT.

Remarks on this clone: Other DNA sequences from this sample encode an identical CDR3 as well. The chain combines TRBV4-1 with TRBJ1-4; 7 bases line up with TRBD1. The CDR3 totals 16 residues. The germline CDR1 and CDR2 sequences are MGHRA and YSYEKL. Unmatched junction bases numbered 4, after V lost 3 bases and J lost 0 bases. The CDR3 DNA is TGCGCCAGCAGCCAGGGGACAGTAGCAACTAATGAAAAACTGTTTTTT. Residues: CASSQGTVATNEKLFF.

This clone was detected only once. The chain recombines TRBV10-3 with TRBJ2-5; D call uncertain. The V gene's germline CDR1 is ENHRY and CDR2 SYGVKD. The CDR3 covers 12 residues. Trimming removed 3 bases from V and 2 bases from J, with 4 bases in between. CDR3 coding DNA: TGTGCCATCAGTGATAGGCAAGAGACCCAGTACTTC. It codes for CAISDRQETQYF.

V and J are TRBV7-9 and TRBJ2-3, with 8 bases fitting TRBD2. Germline loops: CDR1 SEHNR, CDR2 FQNEAQ (reference sequence). The CDR3 runs to 14 residues. The J segment lost 5 bases and the V segment lost 3 bases, leaving 4 bases of the junction unmatched. The CDR3: CASSFSGTQDTQYF. The CDR3 nucleotides are TGTGCCAGCAGCTTTAGCGGGACCCAAGATACGCAGTATTTT.

The V call is TRBV4-1, the J call TRBJ1-2, with D possibly TRBD1 on 6 matching bases. V was pared by 8 bases and J by 5 bases, with 18 bases between. CDR1 and CDR2 (germline): MGHRA, YSYEKL. The CDR3 totals 14 residues. Here the CDR3 reads CASSGGGGPYGYTF. The CDR3 DNA is TGCGCCAGCTCCGGCGGGGGCGGTCCATATGGCTACACCTTC.